This TCR beta chain originates from a study of blood T cell repertoires in COVID-19. The overall study: The United States, Italy and Spain supplied acute and convalescent COVID-19 samples. The analysed material was cDNA or gDNA that came from T cells, B-cell-depleted T cells, or PBMCs.

In the original analysis: How many nucleated cells were present was estimated from reference gene primer amplification. The table came from immunoSEQ multiplex PCR; TCRdb's copy has only in-frame clones and leaves some out. The D gene and trimming were derived from the DNA, and the V and J assignments and clone size from that table. The table records roughly 250,000 clones, 80% to 85% of them present only once. Trimming at V came to 3 bases and at J to 2 bases, leaving 8 bases not matched to a gene. The CDR3 spans 16 residues. Germline V gene data show CDR1 as LNHDA and CDR2 as SQIVND (reference sequence).

The rearrangement links TRBV19 to TRBJ2-7, with 9 bases fitting TRBD1. The sequenced sample was peripheral blood. The clonotype originates from a woman between 55 and 75 years old with active or convalescent COVID-19. CDR3 bases: TGTGCCAGTAGTATCCTTGGGACAGGGAAGCCCTACGAGCAGTACTTC. Translating it yields CASSILGTGKPYEQYF.